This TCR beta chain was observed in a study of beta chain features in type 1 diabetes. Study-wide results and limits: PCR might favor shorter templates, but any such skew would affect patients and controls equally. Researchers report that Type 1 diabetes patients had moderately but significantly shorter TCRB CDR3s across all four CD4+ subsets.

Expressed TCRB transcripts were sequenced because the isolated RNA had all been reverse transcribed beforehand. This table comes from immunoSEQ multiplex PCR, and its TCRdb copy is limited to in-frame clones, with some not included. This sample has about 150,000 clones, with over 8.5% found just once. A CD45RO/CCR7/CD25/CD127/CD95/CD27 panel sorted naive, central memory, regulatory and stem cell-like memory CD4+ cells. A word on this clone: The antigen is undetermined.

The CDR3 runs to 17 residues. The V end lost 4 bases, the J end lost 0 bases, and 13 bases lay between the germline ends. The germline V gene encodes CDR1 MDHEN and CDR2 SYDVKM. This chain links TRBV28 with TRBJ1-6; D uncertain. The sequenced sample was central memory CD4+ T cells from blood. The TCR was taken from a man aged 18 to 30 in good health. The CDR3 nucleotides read TGTGCCAGCAGTTCCCCGACGGAGAACTCCTATAATTCACCCCTCCACTTT. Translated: CASSSPTENSYNSPLHF.